This entry is about one TCR beta chain. The antigen it recognizes is unknown. Base qualities are missing; no much larger clone stands one base away. This entry is derived from a study of T-cell memory formation after mild COVID-19 (dated by TCRdb to 2020 to 2022). Regarding the study in general: TCR sequence clusters from the two donors were found to be largely donor specific. In a couple of donors, T-cell clones that expanded and contracted after mild COVID-19 were followed by sequencing TCRalpha and TCRbeta repertoires longitudinally. Two young, previously healthy adult volunteers made up the cohort, one male and one female. Study-wide findings and limitations: SARS-CoV-2 specificity was not confirmed for the second-wave clones peaking on day 37. Clones that contracted from day 15 to 85 showed balanced CD4/CD8 phenotypes, whereas a second wave of clones that expanded from day 15 to 37 leaned towards CD4+. Some responding clones were detected in pre-infection memory, which suggested that pre-existing cross-reactive memory T cells had joined the SARS-CoV-2 response. The study covered only a couple of mild cases, and larger cohorts including severe cases with pre-infection samples were considered necessary. Contracting CD4+ clones were found mainly in CM and EM memory subsets, while CD8+ clones were enriched in EMRA.

From its cysteine to its phenylalanine, the CDR3 spans 14 amino acids. CDR3 DNA is the only sequence kept; it has 42 bases, read in frame from the first base. Germline trimming amounts to 2 bases on V and 3 bases on J, with 3 as the count of junction bases outside the gene matches. Based on the germline V gene (reference sequence), the CDR1 and CDR2 sequences are DFQATT and SNEGSKA. TCRdb names Illumina NovaSeq 6000 as the instrument used. cDNA libraries for TCRalpha and TCRbeta were prepared by 5'RACE using constant-segment primers, with sample barcodes and unique molecular identifiers added. Trizol reagent was used to extract RNA from every sample. Libraries were amplified in two PCR steps, with a second sample barcode and Illumina TruSeq adapters added in the second step. Sequencing of the libraries was done on an Illumina NovaSeq, producing 2 x 150 bp paired-end reads. The authors' analysis ran thus. The reads were demultiplexed and collapsed into UMI-guided consensus sequences using migec v1.2.7. Using mixcr v2.1.11, UMI consensuses were aligned to TRA and TRB V and J templates and then assembled into clonotypes. Expanded or contracted clonotypes were those called significant by both edgeR and NoisET, with noise models trained on biological replicates. edgeR calls used a false discovery rate-adjusted p below 0.01 and a log2 fold-change threshold of 1. PCA with hierarchical clustering of max-normalized trajectories of the 1000 most abundant clonotypes was used as exploratory dynamics analysis. Each responding clone was given a CD4 or CD8 phenotype based on the CD4+ and CD8+ repertoires, which had been sequenced separately. TCRdb reprocessed the public reads (quality trimming at Q25 with fastp, clone calling with MiXCR) and kept in-frame beta chains. A single entry per CDR3 protein holds the most common genes and DNA from its merged rows. The V and J calls come from TCRdb's annotation, not from the publication. This sample comprises 500,000 to 600,000 distinct CDR3 sequences, more than 15% of them detected only once. The ten biggest clones cover about 12% of the sample.

PBMCs were isolated by Ficoll-Paque density gradient centrifugation. The material sequenced was PBMCs or a T cell subset sorted from them (not recorded which). The V and J segments used are TRBV20-1 and TRBJ2-5, with 10 bases in between that match TRBD1. The sequence derives from an adult woman who had mild COVID-19 (a few samples of this study predate the infection). The sample titles of this study are shuffled in the database, so cell type and time point are left out; the donor was told from shared clones. The bases are TGCAGTGCTAGAACCGGGACAGGGGAAGAGACCCAGTACTTC. It translates as CSARTGTGEETQYF.